Given below is one T cell receptor (beta chain) in context. These data come from a study of blood T cell repertoires in COVID-19. About the study: Collection of acute and convalescent COVID-19 samples took place in the United States, Italy and Spain. T cells, B-cell-depleted T cells, or PBMCs supplied cDNA or gDNA.

Trimming took 6 bases from V and 4 from J; bases not matched to a gene: 5. Germline-derived CDR1 and CDR2 are MDHEN and SYDVKM. This CDR3 has 15 residues. Assay: immunoSEQ multiplex PCR; the TCRdb copy retains only in-frame clones and omits some. This table has about 100,000 clones, 80% to 95% appearing once. The chain links TRBV28 to TRBJ2-2; 10 bases align to TRBD1. This TCR was recovered from a man younger than 35 with COVID-19, enrolled during active disease. The sequenced sample consisted of peripheral blood. Written as DNA, the CDR3 is TGTGCCAGCAGCCCTGGACAGGGGGTCACCGGGGAGCTGTTTTTT. Translated: CASSPGQGVTGELFF.